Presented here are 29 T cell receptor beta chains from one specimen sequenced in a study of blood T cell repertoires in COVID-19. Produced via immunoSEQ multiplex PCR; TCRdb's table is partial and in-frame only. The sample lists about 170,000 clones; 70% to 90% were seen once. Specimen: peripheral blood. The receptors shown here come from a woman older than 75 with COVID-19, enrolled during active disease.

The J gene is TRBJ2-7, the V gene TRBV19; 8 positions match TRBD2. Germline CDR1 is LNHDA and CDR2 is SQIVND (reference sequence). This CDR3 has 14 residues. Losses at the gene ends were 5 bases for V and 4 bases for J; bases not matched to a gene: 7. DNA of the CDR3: TGTGCCAGTAGTTACCGGGAGGGCCTTTACGAGCAGTACTTC. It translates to CASSYREGLYEQYF.

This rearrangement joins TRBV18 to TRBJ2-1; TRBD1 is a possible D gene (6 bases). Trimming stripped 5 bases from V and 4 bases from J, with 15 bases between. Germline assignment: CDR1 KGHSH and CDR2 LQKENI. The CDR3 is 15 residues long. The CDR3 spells CASSATGPTYNEQFF. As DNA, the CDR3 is TGTGCCAGCTCAGCGACAGGCCCGACATACAATGAGCAGTTCTTC. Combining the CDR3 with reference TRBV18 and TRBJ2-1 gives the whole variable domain NAGVMQNPRHLVRRRGQEARLRCSPMKGHSHVYWYRQLPEEGLKFMVYLQKENIIDESGMPKERFSAEFPKEGPSILRIQQVVRGDSAAYFCASSATGPTYNEQFFGPGTRLTVL.

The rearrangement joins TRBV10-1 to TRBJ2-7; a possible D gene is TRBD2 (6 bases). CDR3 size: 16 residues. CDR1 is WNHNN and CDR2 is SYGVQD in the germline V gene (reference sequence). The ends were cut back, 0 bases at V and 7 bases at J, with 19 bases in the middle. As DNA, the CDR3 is TGCGCCAGCAGTGAGTCGCGAGGGGCGGGGAGGTGGGAGCAGTACTTC. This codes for CASSESRGAGRWEQYF.

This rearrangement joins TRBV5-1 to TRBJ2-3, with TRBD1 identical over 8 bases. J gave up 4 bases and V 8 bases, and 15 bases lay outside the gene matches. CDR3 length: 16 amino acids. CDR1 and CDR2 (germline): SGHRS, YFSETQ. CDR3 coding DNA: TGCGCCAGTAGCACCTTAGGACAGGGCTTGGCAGATACGCAGTATTTT. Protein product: CASSTLGQGLADTQYF. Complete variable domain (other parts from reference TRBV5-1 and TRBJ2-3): KAGVTQTPRYLIKTRGQQVTLSCSPISGHRSVSWYQQTPGQGLQFLFEYFSETQRNKGNFPGRFSGRQFSNSRSEMNVSTLELGDSALYLCASSTLGQGLADTQYFGPGTRLTVL.

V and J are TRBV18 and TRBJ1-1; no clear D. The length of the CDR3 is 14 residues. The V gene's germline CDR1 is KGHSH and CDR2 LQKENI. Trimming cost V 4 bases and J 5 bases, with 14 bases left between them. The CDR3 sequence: CASSRTTQLTEAFF. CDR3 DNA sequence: TGTGCCAGCTCACGGACTACACAGCTGACTGAAGCTTTCTTT.

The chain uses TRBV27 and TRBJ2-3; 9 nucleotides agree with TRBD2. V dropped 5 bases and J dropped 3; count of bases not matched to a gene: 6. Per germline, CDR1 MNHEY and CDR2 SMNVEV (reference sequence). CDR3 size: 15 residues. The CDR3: CASSRLAGGTDTQYF. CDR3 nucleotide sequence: TGTGCCAGCAGTCGACTTGCGGGAGGGACAGATACGCAGTATTTT.

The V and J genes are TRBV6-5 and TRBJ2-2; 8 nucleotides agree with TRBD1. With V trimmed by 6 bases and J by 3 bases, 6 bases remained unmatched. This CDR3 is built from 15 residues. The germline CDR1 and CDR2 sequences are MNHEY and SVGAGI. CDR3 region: CASSDSTGDTGELFF. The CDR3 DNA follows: TGTGCCAGCAGCGATTCGACAGGGGACACCGGGGAGCTGTTTTTT.

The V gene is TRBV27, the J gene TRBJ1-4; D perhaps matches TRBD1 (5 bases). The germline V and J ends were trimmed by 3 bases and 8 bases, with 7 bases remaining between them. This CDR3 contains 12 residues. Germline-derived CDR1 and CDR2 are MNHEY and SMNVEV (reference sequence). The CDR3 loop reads CASSLAGEKLFF. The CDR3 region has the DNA TGTGCCAGCAGTTTGGCAGGGGAAAAACTGTTTTTT. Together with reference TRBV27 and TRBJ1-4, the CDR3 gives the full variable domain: EAQVTQNPRYLITVTGKKLTVTCSQNMNHEYMSWYRQDPGLGLRQIYYSMNVEVTDKGDVPEGYKVSRKEKRNFPLILESPSPNQTSLYFCASSLAGEKLFFGSGTQLSVL.

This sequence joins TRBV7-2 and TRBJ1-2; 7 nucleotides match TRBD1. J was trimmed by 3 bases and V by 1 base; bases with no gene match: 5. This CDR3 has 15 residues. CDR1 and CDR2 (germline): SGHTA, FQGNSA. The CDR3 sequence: CASSLEWTGDYGYTF. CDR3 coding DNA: TGTGCCAGCAGCTTAGAGTGGACAGGCGACTATGGCTACACCTTC.

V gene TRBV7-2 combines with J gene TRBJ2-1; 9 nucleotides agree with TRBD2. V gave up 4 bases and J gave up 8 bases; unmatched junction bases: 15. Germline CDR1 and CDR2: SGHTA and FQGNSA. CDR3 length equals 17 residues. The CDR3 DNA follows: TGTGCCAGCAGCTCCACGGCTGCGGGGGGGTGGGTGCATGAGCAGTTCTTC. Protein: CASSSTAAGGWVHEQFF.

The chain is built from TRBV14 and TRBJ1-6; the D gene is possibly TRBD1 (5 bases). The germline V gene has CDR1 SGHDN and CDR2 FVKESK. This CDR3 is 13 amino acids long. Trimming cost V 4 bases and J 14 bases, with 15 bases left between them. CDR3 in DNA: TGTGCCAGCAGCCTTTTGGGGCGCCTGACCCTCCACTTT. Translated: CASSLLGRLTLHF.

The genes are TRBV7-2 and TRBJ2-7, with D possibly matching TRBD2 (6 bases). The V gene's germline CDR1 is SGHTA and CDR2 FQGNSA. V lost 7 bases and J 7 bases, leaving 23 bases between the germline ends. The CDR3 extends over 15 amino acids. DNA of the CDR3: TGTGCCAGCACCTTCTCAACGGGGGTGAATGGGGAGCAGTACTTC. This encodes CASTFSTGVNGEQYF. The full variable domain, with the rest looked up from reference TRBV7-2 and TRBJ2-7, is GAGVSQSPSNKVTEKGKDVELRCDPISGHTALYWYRQSLGQGLEFLIYFQGNSAPDKSGLPSDRFSAERTGGSVSTLTIQRTQQEDSAVYLCASTFSTGVNGEQYFGPGTRLTVT.

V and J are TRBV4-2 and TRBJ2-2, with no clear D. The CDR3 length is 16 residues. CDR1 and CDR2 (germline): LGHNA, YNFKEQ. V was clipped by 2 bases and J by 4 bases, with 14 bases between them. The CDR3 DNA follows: TGTGCCAGCAGCCAACGAGGCCCTCGGCGCACCGGGGAGCTGTTTTTT. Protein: CASSQRGPRRTGELFF.

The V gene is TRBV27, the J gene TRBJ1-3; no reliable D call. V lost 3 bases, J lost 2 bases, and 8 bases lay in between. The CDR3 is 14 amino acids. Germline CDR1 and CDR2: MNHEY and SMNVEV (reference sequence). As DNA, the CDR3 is TGTGCCAGCAGTTTGGTCGGAGCTGGAAACACCATATATTTT. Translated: CASSLVGAGNTIYF.

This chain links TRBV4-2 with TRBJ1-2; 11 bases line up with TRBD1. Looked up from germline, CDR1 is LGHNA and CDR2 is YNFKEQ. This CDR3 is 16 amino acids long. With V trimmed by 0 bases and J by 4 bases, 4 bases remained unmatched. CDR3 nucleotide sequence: TGTGCCAGCAGCCAAGATCTGGGGACAGGGGGCTATGGCTACACCTTC. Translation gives CASSQDLGTGGYGYTF.

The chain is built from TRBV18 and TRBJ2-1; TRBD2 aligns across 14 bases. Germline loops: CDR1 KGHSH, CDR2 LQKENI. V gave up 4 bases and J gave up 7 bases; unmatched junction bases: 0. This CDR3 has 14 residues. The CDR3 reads CASSRTSGGNEQFF. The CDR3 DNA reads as TGTGCCAGCTCACGGACTAGCGGGGGGAATGAGCAGTTCTTC.

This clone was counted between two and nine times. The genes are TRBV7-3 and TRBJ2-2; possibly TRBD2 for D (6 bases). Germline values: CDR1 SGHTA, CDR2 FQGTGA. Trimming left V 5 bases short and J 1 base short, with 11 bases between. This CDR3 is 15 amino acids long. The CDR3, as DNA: TGTGCCAGCAGCCGGCGGGGAGGGAACACCGGGGAGCTGTTTTTT. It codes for CASSRRGGNTGELFF.

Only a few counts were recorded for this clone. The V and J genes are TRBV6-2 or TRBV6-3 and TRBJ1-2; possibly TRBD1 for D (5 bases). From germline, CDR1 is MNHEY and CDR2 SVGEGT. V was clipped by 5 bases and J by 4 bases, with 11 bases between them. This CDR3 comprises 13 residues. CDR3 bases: TGTGCCAGCAGTCGGGCCGACAGCTATGGCTACACCTTC. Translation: CASSRADSYGYTF.

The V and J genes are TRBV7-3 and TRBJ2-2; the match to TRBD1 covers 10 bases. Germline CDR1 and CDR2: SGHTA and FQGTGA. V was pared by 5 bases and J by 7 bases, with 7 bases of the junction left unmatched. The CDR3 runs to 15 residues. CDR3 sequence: CASSQFGTGVGELFF. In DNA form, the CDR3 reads TGTGCCAGCAGCCAATTTGGGACAGGGGTCGGGGAGCTGTTTTTT.

CDR3 sequence reads: CASSLGQGYGYTF. The CDR3 bases are TGTGCCAGCAGCTTAGGGCAGGGATATGGCTACACCTTC. This sequence joins TRBV7-3 and TRBJ1-2, with a weak D call TRBD1 (5 bases). The germline V gene has CDR1 SGHTA and CDR2 FQGTGA. The CDR3 totals 13 residues. The V end was cut by 2 bases, the J end by 5 bases, with 9 bases between.

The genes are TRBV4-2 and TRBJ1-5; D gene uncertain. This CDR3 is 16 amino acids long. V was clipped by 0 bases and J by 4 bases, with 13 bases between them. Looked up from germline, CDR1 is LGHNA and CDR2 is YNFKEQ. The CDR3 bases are TGTGCCAGCAGCCAAGATGGTTGGCAGTTAAATCAGCCCCAGCATTTT. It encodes CASSQDGWQLNQPQHF.

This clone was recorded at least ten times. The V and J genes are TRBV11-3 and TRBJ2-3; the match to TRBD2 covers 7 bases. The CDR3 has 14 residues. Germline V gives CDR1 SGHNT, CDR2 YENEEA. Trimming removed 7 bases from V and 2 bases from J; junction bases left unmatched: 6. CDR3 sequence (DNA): TGTGCCAGCAAGCGGGACGCGGCCACAGATACGCAGTATTTT. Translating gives CASKRDAATDTQYF.

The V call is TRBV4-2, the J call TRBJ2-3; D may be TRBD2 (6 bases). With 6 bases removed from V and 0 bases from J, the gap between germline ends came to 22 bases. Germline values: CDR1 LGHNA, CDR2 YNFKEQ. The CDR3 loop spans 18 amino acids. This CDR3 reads CASSPGGAGRSSTDTQYF. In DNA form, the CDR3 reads TGTGCCAGCAGTCCCGGGGGAGCGGGCCGGTCTAGCACAGATACGCAGTATTTT.

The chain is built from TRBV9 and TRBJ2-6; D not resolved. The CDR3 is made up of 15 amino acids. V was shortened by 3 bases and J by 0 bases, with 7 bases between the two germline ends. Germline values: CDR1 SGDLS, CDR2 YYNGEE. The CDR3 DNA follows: TGTGCCAGCAGCGCATTTAGCTCTGGGGCCAACGTCCTGACTTTC. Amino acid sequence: CASSAFSSGANVLTF.

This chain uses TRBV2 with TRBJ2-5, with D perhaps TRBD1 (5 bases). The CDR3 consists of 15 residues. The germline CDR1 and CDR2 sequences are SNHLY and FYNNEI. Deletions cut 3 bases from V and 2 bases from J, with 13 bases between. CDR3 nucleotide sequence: TGTGCCAGCAGTGAGCAGGGCTGGGTACAAGAGACCCAGTACTTC. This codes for CASSEQGWVQETQYF.

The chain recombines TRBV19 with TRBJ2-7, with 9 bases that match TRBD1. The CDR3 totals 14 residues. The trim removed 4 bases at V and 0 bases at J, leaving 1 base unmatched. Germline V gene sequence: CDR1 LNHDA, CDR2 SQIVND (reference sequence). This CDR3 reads CASSRDRVSYEQYF. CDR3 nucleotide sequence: TGTGCCAGTAGTAGGGACAGGGTCTCCTACGAGCAGTACTTC. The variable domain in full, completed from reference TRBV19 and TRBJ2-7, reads DGGITQSPKYLFRKEGQNVTLSCEQNLNHDAMYWYRQDPGQGLRLIYYSQIVNDFQKGDIAEGYSVSREKKESFPLTVTSAQKNPTAFYLCASSRDRVSYEQYFGPGTRLTVT.

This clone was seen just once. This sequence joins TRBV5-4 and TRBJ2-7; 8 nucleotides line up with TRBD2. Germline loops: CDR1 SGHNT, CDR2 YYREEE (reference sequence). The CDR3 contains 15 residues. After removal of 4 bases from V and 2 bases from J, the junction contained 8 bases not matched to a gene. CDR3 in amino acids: CASSSTSGGAYEQYF. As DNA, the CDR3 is TGTGCCAGCAGCAGCACTAGCGGAGGGGCCTACGAGCAGTACTTC.

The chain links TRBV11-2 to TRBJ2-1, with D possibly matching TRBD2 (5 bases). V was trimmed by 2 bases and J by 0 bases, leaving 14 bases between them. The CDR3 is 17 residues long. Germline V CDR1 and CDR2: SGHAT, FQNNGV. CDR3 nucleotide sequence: TGTGCCAGCAGCTTAACCCTTAGCGCCAGCTCCTACAATGAGCAGTTCTTC. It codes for CASSLTLSASSYNEQFF.

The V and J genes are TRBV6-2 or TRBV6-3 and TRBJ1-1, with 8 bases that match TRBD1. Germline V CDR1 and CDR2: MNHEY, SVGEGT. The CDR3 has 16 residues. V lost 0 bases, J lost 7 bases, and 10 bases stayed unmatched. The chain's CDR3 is CASSYSVGQGADEAFF. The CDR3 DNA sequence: TGTGCCAGCAGTTACTCAGTGGGGCAGGGGGCCGATGAAGCTTTCTTT.